This T cell receptor (beta chain) was identified during a study of control samples from healthy donors and cancer patients. Trimming cost V 5 bases and J 5 bases; bases outside gene matches: 8. The CDR3 runs to 17 residues. The germline gives CDR1 SGHTA, CDR2 FQGNSA. Produced via immunoSEQ multiplex PCR; TCRdb's table is partial and in-frame only. Counted here are 55,000 to 85,000 clones, 70% to 90% occurring once; the ten biggest clones make up approximately 2.3%. This rearrangement joins TRBV7-2 to TRBJ2-5, with 16 positions matching TRBD2. Sequenced material: PBMCs. The source of this sequence is a woman aged 50 to 60 with head and neck cancer. The CDR3 here is CASSPPGLAGGLETQYF. The CDR3 region has the DNA TGTGCCAGCAGCCCCCCGGGACTAGCGGGGGGGCTGGAGACCCAGTACTTC.